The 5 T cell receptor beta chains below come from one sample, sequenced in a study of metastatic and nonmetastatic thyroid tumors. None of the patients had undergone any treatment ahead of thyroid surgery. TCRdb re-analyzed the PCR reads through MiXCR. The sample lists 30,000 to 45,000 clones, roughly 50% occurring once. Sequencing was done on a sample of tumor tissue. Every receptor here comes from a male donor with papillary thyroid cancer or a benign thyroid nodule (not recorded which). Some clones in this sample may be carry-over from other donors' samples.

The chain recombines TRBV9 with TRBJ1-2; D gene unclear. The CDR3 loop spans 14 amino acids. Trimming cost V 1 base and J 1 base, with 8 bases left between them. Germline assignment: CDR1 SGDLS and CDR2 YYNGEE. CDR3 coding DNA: TGTGCCAGCAGCGTATCTGCATTTAACTATGGCTACACCTTC. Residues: CASSVSAFNYGYTF.

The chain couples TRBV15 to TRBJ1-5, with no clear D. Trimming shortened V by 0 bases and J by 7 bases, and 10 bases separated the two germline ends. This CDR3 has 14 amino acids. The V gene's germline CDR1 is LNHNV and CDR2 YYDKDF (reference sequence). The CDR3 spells CATSRDFSGQPQHF. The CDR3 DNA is TGTGCCACCAGCAGAGATTTTTCGGGCCAGCCCCAGCATTTT.

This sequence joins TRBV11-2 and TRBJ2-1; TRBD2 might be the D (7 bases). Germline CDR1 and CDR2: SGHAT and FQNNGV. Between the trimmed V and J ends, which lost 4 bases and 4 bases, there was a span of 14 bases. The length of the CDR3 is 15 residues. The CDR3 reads CASSSGEGGYNEQFF. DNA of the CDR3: TGTGCCAGCAGCTCCGGTGAGGGGGGGTACAATGAGCAGTTCTTC.

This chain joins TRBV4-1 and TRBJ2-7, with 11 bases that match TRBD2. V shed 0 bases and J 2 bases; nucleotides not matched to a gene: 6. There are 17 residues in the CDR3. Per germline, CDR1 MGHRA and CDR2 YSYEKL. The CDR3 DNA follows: TGCGCCAGCAGCCAAGAGCGGGGGACTAGCGGAACCTACGAGCAGTACTTC. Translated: CASSQERGTSGTYEQYF.

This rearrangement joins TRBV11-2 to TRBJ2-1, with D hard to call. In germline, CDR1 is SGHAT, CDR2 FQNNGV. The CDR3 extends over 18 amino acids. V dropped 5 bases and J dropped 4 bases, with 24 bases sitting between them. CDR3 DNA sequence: TGTGCCAGCAGCCGCCGCCGAGTTATCATAGGGCCTTACAATGAGCAGTTCTTC. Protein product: CASSRRRVIIGPYNEQFF.